This entry lists 25 T cell receptor beta chains sequenced from one sample in a study of glioma-infiltrating T cells after dendritic cell vaccination. The table came from immunoSEQ multiplex PCR; TCRdb's copy has only in-frame clones and leaves some out. The data contain 85,000 to 100,000 clones, 85% of them singletons. Regarding time point: after dendritic cell vaccination, including at tumor progression/relapse. The specimen comprised blood, sampled after dendritic cell vaccination. The receptors were gathered from a human donor with glioblastoma.

This chain connects TRBV7-3 to TRBJ2-1; 7 bases are a match to TRBD2. CDR1 SGHTA and CDR2 FQGTGA come from the germline V gene. The CDR3 sequence is 15 residues long. With 4 bases clipped from V and 2 bases from J, the junction kept 5 bases outside the gene matches. CDR3: CASSSDGGTYNEQFF. CDR3 DNA sequence: TGTGCCAGCAGCTCGGACGGGGGGACCTACAATGAGCAGTTCTTC.

This chain uses TRBV4-3 with TRBJ2-2; a possible D gene is TRBD2 (5 bases). The CDR3 contains 15 residues. CDR1 is LGHNA, CDR2 YSLEER, per germline. Trimming shortened V by 0 bases and J by 3 bases, and 8 bases separated the two germline ends. DNA for the CDR3: TGCGCCAGCAGCCAAGAGTGGGGAGACACCGGGGAGCTGTTTTTT. Its protein product is CASSQEWGDTGELFF.

The chain links TRBV29-1 to TRBJ2-3; 14 nucleotides agree with TRBD2. The germline CDR1 and CDR2 sequences are SQVTM and ANQGSEA. Trimming cost V 7 bases and J 0 bases; bases outside gene matches: 12. The CDR3 is 18 amino acids. The CDR3 bases are TGCAGCGGGGCCGGGACTAGCGGGAGAAGGCGTAGCACAGATACGCAGTATTTT. The encoded protein is CSGAGTSGRRRSTDTQYF.

V and J are TRBV6-1 and TRBJ1-2, with TRBD1 matching over 9 bases. The trim removed 8 bases at V and 3 bases at J, leaving 4 bases unmatched. Per germline, CDR1 MNHNS and CDR2 SASEGT. CDR3 length: 13 residues. DNA of the CDR3: TGTGCCAGCGGGAGACAGGGGGACTATGGCTACACCTTC. Residues: CASGRQGDYGYTF.

This chain joins TRBV6-5 and TRBJ1-5, with no clear D. The V gene's germline CDR1 is MNHEY and CDR2 SVGAGI. The length of the CDR3 is 14 residues. V was pared by 6 bases and J by 1 base, with 10 bases between. CDR3 sequence reads: CASSLLGSNQPQHF. The CDR3 DNA follows: TGTGCCAGCAGCCTACTAGGGAGCAATCAGCCCCAGCATTTT.

The sample holds one count of this clone. The V call is TRBV9, the J call TRBJ1-3; D unclear. V lost 3 bases and J lost 0, with 16 bases in between. The CDR3 contains 17 residues. The V gene's germline CDR1 is SGDLS and CDR2 YYNGEE. DNA of the CDR3: TGTGCCAGCAGCGAGGCCCCTTCAGGCCTCTCTGGAAACACCATATATTTT. Translation: CASSEAPSGLSGNTIYF.

The chain is built from TRBV14 and TRBJ2-6, with D possibly being TRBD1 (6 bases). This CDR3 comprises 17 residues. Trimming stripped 1 base from V and 2 bases from J, with 12 bases between. Germline V lookup: CDR1 SGHDN, CDR2 FVKESK. CDR3 region: CASSQVSPGAGANVLTF. In DNA form, the CDR3 reads TGTGCCAGCAGCCAAGTTTCCCCAGGGGCTGGGGCCAACGTCCTGACTTTC.

The V and J genes are TRBV25-1 and TRBJ2-3, with 9 bases that match TRBD2. This CDR3 is built from 15 residues. From germline, CDR1 is MGHDK and CDR2 SYGVNS. The ends lost 4 bases at V and 2 bases at J; junction bases unmatched: 4. CDR3 region: CASSVAGETTDTQYF. CDR3 nucleotides: TGTGCCAGCAGTGTAGCGGGGGAAACCACAGATACGCAGTATTTT.

V usage is TRBV6-5 and J usage is TRBJ1-1; 7 bases are a match to TRBD1. The junction had 5 bases not matched to a gene; V was cut back by 5 bases and J by 2 bases. The CDR3 is 14 amino acids. Looked up from germline, CDR1 is MNHEY and CDR2 is SVGAGI. Here the CDR3 reads CASSKQGPNTEAFF. In DNA, the CDR3 is TGTGCCAGCAGTAAACAGGGGCCCAACACTGAAGCTTTCTTT.

The V and J genes are TRBV5-1 and TRBJ2-7; tentative D call: TRBD2 (6 bases). The V gene's germline CDR1 is SGHRS and CDR2 YFSETQ. V was clipped by 2 bases and J by 4 bases, with 19 bases between them. CDR3 length: 16 amino acids. Here the CDR3 reads CASSLFSAAEGYEQYF. The CDR3 DNA reads TGCGCCAGCAGCTTATTCTCTGCCGCGGAGGGTTACGAGCAGTACTTC.

This chain connects TRBV5-6 to TRBJ1-2; 10 positions match TRBD1. V lost 4 bases to trimming and J lost 5 bases; unmatched junction nucleotides: 5. Germline-derived CDR1 and CDR2 are SGHDT and YYEEEE. The CDR3 is made up of 14 amino acids. The CDR3 sequence is CASSRTGGGYGYTF. CDR3 DNA: TGTGCCAGCAGCCGGACAGGGGGAGGTTATGGCTACACCTTC.

For the CDR3, the DNA is TGTGCCAGCAGTTACCGGGGGGAAGGCTACACCTTC. Translated, it gives CASSYRGEGYTF. V and J are TRBV6-6 and TRBJ1-2, with a possible D match to TRBD1 (5 bases). The CDR3 runs to 12 residues. V was pared by 2 bases and J by 8 bases, with 9 bases between. CDR1 MNHNY and CDR2 SVGAGI come from the germline V gene (reference sequence).

The J gene is TRBJ2-7, the V gene TRBV27; possible D gene TRBD1, 6 bases. Trimming cost V 4 bases and J 7 bases, with 17 bases left between them. Germline CDR1 and CDR2: MNHEY and SMNVEV (reference sequence). The CDR3 has 14 amino acids. Here the CDR3 DNA reads TGTGCCAGCAGTTCAGGACAGAGGGGCGGGGAGCAGTACTTC. Amino acids: CASSSGQRGGEQYF.

The chain couples TRBV28 to TRBJ2-4, with 7 bases identical to TRBD1. Germline CDR1 and CDR2: MDHEN and SYDVKM. This CDR3 comprises 17 residues. V shed 2 bases and J 1 base; nucleotides not matched to a gene: 8. The CDR3 DNA reads as TGTGCCAGCAGTTTACAACAGGGGATAATGGCCAAAAACATTCAGTACTTC. This translates into CASSLQQGIMAKNIQYF.

This chain joins TRBV28 and TRBJ2-1; 9 bases are a match to TRBD1. V lost 11 bases and J lost 6; bases outside the gene matches: 11. The CDR3 covers 14 residues. The V gene's germline CDR1 is MDHEN and CDR2 SYDVKM. DNA of the CDR3: TGTGCCGGGTCAACAGGGGGCGCGATCAATGAGCAGTTCTTC. Translating gives CAGSTGGAINEQFF.

This clone has a handful of counts. This rearrangement joins TRBV6-6 to TRBJ1-2; 7 bases map to TRBD1. The CDR3 has 14 residues. V gave up 2 bases and J gave up 4 bases; unmatched junction bases: 4. Germline CDR1 MNHNY, CDR2 SVGAGI (reference sequence). The CDR3: CASSYQQGIYGYTF. The CDR3, as DNA: TGTGCCAGCAGTTACCAACAGGGGATCTATGGCTACACCTTC.

V and J are TRBV9 and TRBJ1-1, with TRBD1 identical over 7 bases. V lost 1 base and J lost 5; bases outside the gene matches: 14. Germline CDR1 SGDLS, CDR2 YYNGEE. The CDR3 extends over 17 amino acids. Here the CDR3 reads CASSVRGRQGEVTEAFF. DNA for the CDR3: TGTGCCAGCAGCGTACGGGGGCGACAGGGTGAGGTTACTGAAGCTTTCTTT.

The chain links TRBV9 to TRBJ1-4; 10 bases map to TRBD1. The CDR3 is 15 amino acids. The ends lost 2 bases at V and 8 bases at J; junction bases unmatched: 6. CDR1 SGDLS and CDR2 YYNGEE come from the germline V gene. The CDR3 DNA reads TGTGCCAGCAGCGTGTGGGACAGGGGTGACGAAAAACTGTTTTTT. This sequence encodes CASSVWDRGDEKLFF.

The CDR3 DNA reads TGTGCCAGCAGCTTGGCGGGTCAGGGATCAGATACGCAGTATTTT. This gives the protein CASSLAGQGSDTQYF. This chain uses TRBV5-6 with TRBJ2-3; D perhaps matches TRBD1 (5 bases). The CDR3 is 15 amino acids. V dropped 0 bases and J dropped 4 bases, with 12 bases sitting between them. Germline V CDR1 and CDR2: SGHDT, YYEEEE. Using reference TRBV5-6 and TRBJ2-3 for the parts outside the CDR3, the full variable domain is DAGVTQSPTHLIKTRGQQVTLRCSPKSGHDTVSWYQQALGQGPQFIFQYYEEEERQRGNFPDRFSGHQFPNYSSELNVNALLLGDSALYLCASSLAGQGSDTQYFGPGTRLTVL.

This sequence joins TRBV5-4 and TRBJ2-7, with unresolved D. The V gene lost 0 bases and the J gene lost 1 base, with 8 bases spanning the gap. Germline V gene lookup returns CDR1 SGHNT and CDR2 YYREEE (reference sequence). CDR3 length: 14 amino acids. The CDR3 sequence is CASSLAGTSYEQYF. Written as DNA, the CDR3 is TGTGCCAGCAGCTTGGCTGGTACTTCCTACGAGCAGTACTTC.

V usage is TRBV7-2 and J usage is TRBJ2-6; the match to TRBD2 covers 7 bases. Germline lookup yields CDR1 SGHTA and CDR2 FQGNSA. This CDR3 has 16 amino acids. The trim removed 6 bases at V and 1 base at J, leaving 6 bases unmatched. The CDR3 DNA reads TGTGCCAGCAGTCTCAGCGGGATGTCTGGGGCCAACGTCCTGACTTTC. Amino acid sequence: CASSLSGMSGANVLTF.

In this sample, this clone turned up once. The chain links TRBV19 to TRBJ2-1; 9 bases fit TRBD2. V trimming: 3 bases; J trimming: 6 bases; junction bases outside the gene matches: 12. Germline V gene lookup returns CDR1 LNHDA and CDR2 SQIVND (reference sequence). This CDR3 comprises 17 residues. Here the CDR3 DNA reads TGTGCCAGTAGTATCATGACTTCGGCGGGAGGGTCCAATGAGCAGTTCTTC. It encodes CASSIMTSAGGSNEQFF.

The V and J genes are TRBV5-4 and TRBJ2-1; TRBD2 matches 8 bases. Germline V gene data show CDR1 as SGHNT and CDR2 as YYREEE (reference sequence). CDR3 length equals 15 residues. V trimming: 7 bases; J trimming: 3 bases; junction bases outside the gene matches: 9. The CDR3, as DNA: TGTGCCAGCGATATCAGCGGGAGTAACTACAATGAGCAGTTCTTC. Residues: CASDISGSNYNEQFF.

The V call is TRBV27, the J call TRBJ2-3; TRBD1 matches 9 bases. Germline loops: CDR1 MNHEY, CDR2 SMNVEV (reference sequence). The CDR3 is 15 amino acids. The V gene end was trimmed by 7 bases and the J gene end by 2 bases; junction bases not matched to a gene: 7. The CDR3, as DNA: TGTGCCAGCAATCTCGGGACAGGGTACACAGATACGCAGTATTTT. It is translated as CASNLGTGYTDTQYF.

The DNA for the CDR3 is TGTGCCAGCAGTTACGAGGGTGTCTCCTACAATGAGCAGTTCTTC. As protein: CASSYEGVSYNEQFF. V and J are TRBV6-5 and TRBJ2-1; D perhaps matches TRBD2 (5 bases). This CDR3 comprises 15 residues. Germline V gene data show CDR1 as MNHEY and CDR2 as SVGAGI. V was pared by 2 bases and J by 0 bases, with 8 bases between.